Listed below are T cell receptor beta chains from one sample, sequenced in a study of blood T cell repertoires in COVID-19. Produced via immunoSEQ multiplex PCR; TCRdb's table is partial and in-frame only. This sample has 110,000 or so clones, with approximately 87% found just once. What was sequenced was peripheral blood. These receptors all stem from a woman between 45 and 65 years old with acute or convalescent COVID-19. Each CDR3 is given with its conserved first and last residue. Fields, in order: V gene, D gene, CDR3 length, J gene, clone size, CDR3 protein, CDR3 DNA. D genes are given only for firm matches. Some rows mark clone size as missing; the rest say once, few, many or name a class of expanded clone.

v_gene: TRBV19
d_gene: -
len: 16
j_gene: TRBJ1-5
abundance: -
CDR3aa: CASADGAGQNNQPQHF
CDR3nt: TGTGCCAGTGCCGACGGAGCCGGACAGAACAATCAGCCCCAGCATTTT

v_gene: TRBV3-1/TRBV3-2
d_gene: -
len: 14
j_gene: TRBJ1-2
abundance: -
CDR3aa: CASSQALAGYGYTF
CDR3nt: TGTGCCAGCAGCCAAGCCCTAGCCGGCTATGGCTACACCTTC

v_gene: TRBV18
d_gene: TRBD1
len: 16
j_gene: TRBJ2-3
abundance: -
CDR3aa: CASSLGRTGSTDTQYF
CDR3nt: TGTGCCAGCTCATTAGGCCGGACAGGGAGCACAGATACGCAGTATTTT

v_gene: TRBV19
d_gene: -
len: 14
j_gene: TRBJ1-4
abundance: -
CDR3aa: CASMAGGTNEKLFF
CDR3nt: TGTGCCAGTATGGCGGGCGGGACTAATGAAAAACTGTTTTTT

v_gene: TRBV7-2
d_gene: TRBD1
len: 17
j_gene: TRBJ1-5
abundance: once
CDR3aa: CASSLTGGRLSNQPQHF
CDR3nt: TGTGCCAGCAGCTTAACAGGGGGCAGGCTGAGCAATCAGCCCCAGCATTTT

v_gene: TRBV28
d_gene: -
len: 15
j_gene: TRBJ1-5
abundance: -
CDR3aa: CASTPAGSSNQPQHF
CDR3nt: TGTGCCAGCACCCCCGCGGGAAGTAGCAATCAGCCCCAGCATTTT

v_gene: TRBV19
d_gene: TRBD2
len: 17
j_gene: TRBJ2-7
abundance: -
CDR3aa: CASSIASRGDLSYEQYF
CDR3nt: TGTGCCAGTAGTATAGCTTCCCGGGGGGATCTCTCCTACGAGCAGTACTTC

v_gene: TRBV19
d_gene: TRBD1
len: 13
j_gene: TRBJ2-7
abundance: -
CDR3aa: CASNDRGVYEQYF
CDR3nt: TGTGCCAGTAACGACAGGGGGGTCTACGAGCAGTACTTC

v_gene: TRBV27
d_gene: -
len: 14
j_gene: TRBJ1-5
abundance: -
CDR3aa: CASSLSRSTQPQHF
CDR3nt: TGTGCCAGCAGTTTAAGCAGGTCCACACAGCCCCAGCATTTT

v_gene: TRBV3-1/TRBV3-2
d_gene: TRBD2
len: 14
j_gene: TRBJ2-7
abundance: -
CDR3aa: CASSESGGSYEQYF
CDR3nt: TGTGCCAGCAGCGAGTCGGGGGGATCCTACGAGCAGTACTTC

v_gene: TRBV19
d_gene: TRBD1
len: 14
j_gene: TRBJ1-2
abundance: -
CDR3aa: CASSIDRGNYGYTF
CDR3nt: TGTGCCAGTAGTATTGACAGGGGGAACTATGGCTACACCTTC

v_gene: TRBV6-5
d_gene: -
len: 13
j_gene: TRBJ1-6
abundance: -
CDR3aa: CATSRDFNSPLHF
CDR3nt: TGTGCCACGTCCCGGGATTTTAATTCACCCCTCCACTTT

v_gene: TRBV25-1
d_gene: -
len: 13
j_gene: TRBJ1-1
abundance: -
CDR3aa: CASSHGGGTEAFF
CDR3nt: TGTGCCAGCAGTCACGGAGGTGGGACTGAAGCTTTCTTT

v_gene: TRBV6-2/TRBV6-3
d_gene: TRBD2
len: 15
j_gene: TRBJ2-1
abundance: -
CDR3aa: CASSQRGAGYNEQFF
CDR3nt: TGTGCCAGCAGCCAGCGGGGGGCGGGATACAATGAGCAGTTCTTC

v_gene: TRBV11-3
d_gene: TRBD2
len: 15
j_gene: TRBJ2-1
abundance: -
CDR3aa: CASSFLAGGLDEQFF
CDR3nt: TGTGCCAGCAGCTTTCTAGCGGGGGGGCTTGATGAGCAGTTCTTC

v_gene: TRBV6-5
d_gene: -
len: 15
j_gene: TRBJ1-2
abundance: once
CDR3aa: CASSYFDGGSYGYTF
CDR3nt: TGTGCCAGCAGTTACTTCGACGGAGGATCCTATGGCTACACCTTC

v_gene: TRBV6-5
d_gene: -
len: 13
j_gene: TRBJ1-1
abundance: -
CDR3aa: CASSWARNTEAFF
CDR3nt: TGTGCCAGCAGTTGGGCAAGGAACACTGAAGCTTTCTTT

v_gene: TRBV6-5
d_gene: -
len: 13
j_gene: TRBJ1-3
abundance: few
CDR3aa: CASKTVWGNTIYF
CDR3nt: TGTGCCAGCAAGACAGTCTGGGGAAACACCATATATTTT

v_gene: TRBV6-1
d_gene: TRBD1
len: 18
j_gene: TRBJ1-6
abundance: -
CDR3aa: CASSKGIRGPSDNSPLHF
CDR3nt: TGTGCCAGCAGTAAAGGCATCAGGGGGCCTTCGGATAATTCACCCCTCCACTTT

v_gene: TRBV19
d_gene: -
len: 13
j_gene: TRBJ1-1
abundance: -
CDR3aa: CASSIESGVKAFF
CDR3nt: TGTGCCAGTAGTATAGAGTCCGGAGTCAAAGCTTTCTTT

v_gene: TRBV3-1/TRBV3-2
d_gene: TRBD1
len: 17
j_gene: TRBJ1-4
abundance: -
CDR3aa: CASSQGTGILRGEKLFF
CDR3nt: TGTGCCAGCAGCCAGGGTACCGGGATCCTCAGGGGGGAAAAACTGTTTTTT

v_gene: TRBV6-5
d_gene: TRBD1
len: 15
j_gene: TRBJ2-2
abundance: -
CDR3aa: CASSYGQGGTGELFF
CDR3nt: TGTGCCAGCAGTTACGGACAGGGTGGCACCGGGGAGCTGTTTTTT

v_gene: TRBV18
d_gene: TRBD2
len: 15
j_gene: TRBJ2-7
abundance: -
CDR3aa: CASSPQTATSGEQYF
CDR3nt: TGTGCCAGCTCACCACAGACGGCGACTAGCGGGGAGCAGTACTTC

v_gene: TRBV28
d_gene: TRBD1
len: 14
j_gene: TRBJ2-7
abundance: -
CDR3aa: CASSLRGPDYEQYF
CDR3nt: TGTGCCAGCAGTTTGAGGGGGCCAGACTACGAGCAGTACTTC

v_gene: TRBV13
d_gene: -
len: 13
j_gene: TRBJ2-2
abundance: -
CDR3aa: CASSPDSPGELFF
CDR3nt: TGTGCCAGCAGCCCTGACAGTCCCGGGGAGCTGTTTTTT

v_gene: TRBV2
d_gene: TRBD1
len: 13
j_gene: TRBJ1-2
abundance: -
CDR3aa: CASWTGGGYGYTF
CDR3nt: TGTGCCAGCTGGACAGGGGGAGGCTATGGCTACACCTTC

v_gene: TRBV27
d_gene: -
len: 16
j_gene: TRBJ1-4
abundance: few
CDR3aa: CATRVRGYATNEKLFF
CDR3nt: TGTGCCACCAGGGTTCGGGGATATGCAACTAATGAAAAACTGTTTTTT

v_gene: TRBV10-2
d_gene: -
len: 11
j_gene: TRBJ2-1
abundance: once
CDR3aa: CASRRENEQFF
CDR3nt: TGCGCCAGCAGACGAGAGAATGAGCAGTTCTTC

v_gene: TRBV4-1
d_gene: -
len: 17
j_gene: TRBJ2-6
abundance: -
CDR3aa: CASTFRGIRSGANVLTF
CDR3nt: TGCGCCAGCACCTTCCGGGGAATACGGTCTGGGGCCAACGTCCTGACTTTC

v_gene: TRBV24-1
d_gene: -
len: 13
j_gene: TRBJ2-3
abundance: -
CDR3aa: CATSDGGTAPQYF
CDR3nt: TGTGCCACCAGTGATGGCGGGACAGCTCCGCAGTATTTT

v_gene: TRBV21-1
d_gene: -
len: 20
j_gene: TRBJ1-2
abundance: -
CDR3aa: CASSKVRYSVDREFAYGYTF
CDR3nt: TGTGCCAGCAGCAAAGTGCGATATAGTGTGGACAGGGAATTTGCCTATGGCTACACCTTC

v_gene: TRBV18
d_gene: -
len: 14
j_gene: TRBJ2-3
abundance: -
CDR3aa: CASSPQRGFDTQYF
CDR3nt: TGTGCCAGCTCACCACAGAGGGGGTTCGATACGCAGTATTTT

v_gene: TRBV4-2
d_gene: TRBD2
len: 17
j_gene: TRBJ2-3
abundance: -
CDR3aa: CASSYLAGGVSTDTQYF
CDR3nt: TGTGCCAGCAGCTACCTAGCGGGGGGGGTCAGCACAGATACGCAGTATTTT

v_gene: TRBV19
d_gene: TRBD2
len: 16
j_gene: TRBJ2-5
abundance: once
CDR3aa: CASSMGLAGSQETQYF
CDR3nt: TGTGCCAGTAGTATGGGCCTAGCGGGGTCCCAAGAGACCCAGTACTTC

v_gene: TRBV4-1
d_gene: TRBD1
len: 16
j_gene: TRBJ1-5
abundance: -
CDR3aa: CASSQGDRAGDQPQHF
CDR3nt: TGCGCCAGCAGCCAAGGGGACAGGGCAGGGGATCAGCCCCAGCATTTT